This T cell receptor beta chain was identified during a study of blood T cell repertoires in COVID-19. Across the whole study: Specimens from acute and convalescent COVID-19 originated in the United States, Italy and Spain. Sample material is recorded as cDNA or gDNA derived from T cells, B-cell-depleted T cells, or PBMCs.

The CDR3 has 18 residues. Germline CDR1 reads SGHNT; CDR2 reads YENEEA. The junction had 14 bases not matched to a gene; V was cut back by 5 bases and J by 4 bases. Original handling: For nucleated cells, counts were estimated from reference gene primer amplification. Clones were sequenced by immunoSEQ multiplex PCR, and TCRdb holds only the in-frame ones, with some missing. The D gene and trimming were derived from the DNA, and the V and J assignments and clone size from that table. The sample records around 31,000 clones, over 75% being singletons. The sample taken for sequencing was peripheral blood. This clonotype was obtained from a man between 60 and 75 years old with acute or convalescent COVID-19. The chain combines TRBV11-3 with TRBJ2-5; 12 nucleotides align to TRBD2. The chain's CDR3 is CASSAGTSGSPGRETQYF. The CDR3 coding sequence is TGTGCCAGCAGCGCCGGGACTAGCGGGTCCCCGGGGCGAGAGACCCAGTACTTC.